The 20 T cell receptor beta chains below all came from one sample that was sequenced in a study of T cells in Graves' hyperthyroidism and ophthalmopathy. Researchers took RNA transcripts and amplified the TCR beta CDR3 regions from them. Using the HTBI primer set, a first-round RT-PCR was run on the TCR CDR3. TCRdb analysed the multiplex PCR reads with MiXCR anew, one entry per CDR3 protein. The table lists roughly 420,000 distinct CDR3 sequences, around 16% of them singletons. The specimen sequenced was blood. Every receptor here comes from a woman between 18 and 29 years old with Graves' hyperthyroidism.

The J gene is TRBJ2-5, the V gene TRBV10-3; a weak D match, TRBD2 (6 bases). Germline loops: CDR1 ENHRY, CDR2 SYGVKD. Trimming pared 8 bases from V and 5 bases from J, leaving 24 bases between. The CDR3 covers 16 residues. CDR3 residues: CAIRPESKRAGETQYF. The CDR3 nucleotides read TGTGCCATCCGCCCGGAGTCTAAGCGGGCCGGGGAGACCCAGTACTTC.

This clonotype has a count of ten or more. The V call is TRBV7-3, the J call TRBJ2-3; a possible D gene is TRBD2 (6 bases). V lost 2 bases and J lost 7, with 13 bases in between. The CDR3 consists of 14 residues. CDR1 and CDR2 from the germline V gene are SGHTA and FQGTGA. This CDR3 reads CASSLWERANTQYF. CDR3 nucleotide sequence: TGTGCCAGCAGCTTATGGGAGCGGGCTAATACGCAGTATTTT.

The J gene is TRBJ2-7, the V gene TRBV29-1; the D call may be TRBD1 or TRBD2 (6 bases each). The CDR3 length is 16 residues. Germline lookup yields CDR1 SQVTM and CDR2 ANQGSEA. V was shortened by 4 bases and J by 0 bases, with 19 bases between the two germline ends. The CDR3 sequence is CSVGTPRRGSSYEQYF. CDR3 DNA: TGCAGCGTTGGAACACCTAGGAGGGGGAGCTCCTACGAGCAGTACTTC.

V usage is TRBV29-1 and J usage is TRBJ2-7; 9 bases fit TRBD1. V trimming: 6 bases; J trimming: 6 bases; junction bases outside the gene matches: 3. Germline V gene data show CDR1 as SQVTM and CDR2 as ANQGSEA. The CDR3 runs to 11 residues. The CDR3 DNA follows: TGCAGCGTCCGGACAGGGGTCGAGCAGTACTTC. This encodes CSVRTGVEQYF.

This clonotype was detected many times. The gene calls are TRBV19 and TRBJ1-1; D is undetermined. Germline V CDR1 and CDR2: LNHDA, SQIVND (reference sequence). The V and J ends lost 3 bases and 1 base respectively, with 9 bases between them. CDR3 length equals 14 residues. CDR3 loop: CASSMDARNTEAFF. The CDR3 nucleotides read TGTGCCAGTAGTATGGACGCCCGGAACACTGAAGCTTTCTTT.

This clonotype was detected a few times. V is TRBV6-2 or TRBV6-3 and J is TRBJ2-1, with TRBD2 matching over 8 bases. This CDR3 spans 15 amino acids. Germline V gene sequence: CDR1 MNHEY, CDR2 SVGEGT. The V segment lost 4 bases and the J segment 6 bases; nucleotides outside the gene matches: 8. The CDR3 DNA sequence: TGTGCCAGCAGTTCTCCGGGGGGGCGTATCAATGAGCAGTTCTTC. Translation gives CASSSPGGRINEQFF.

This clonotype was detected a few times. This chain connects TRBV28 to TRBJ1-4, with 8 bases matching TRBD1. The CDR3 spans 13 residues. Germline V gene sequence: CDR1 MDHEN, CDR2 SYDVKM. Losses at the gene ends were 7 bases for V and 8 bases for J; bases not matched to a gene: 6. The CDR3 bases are TGTGCCAGCACACAGGGGGTAGGAGAAAAACTGTTTTTT. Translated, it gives CASTQGVGEKLFF. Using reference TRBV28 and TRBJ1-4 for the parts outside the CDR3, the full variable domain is DVKVTQSSRYLVKRTGEKVFLECVQDMDHENMFWYRQDPGLGLRLIYFSYDVKMKEKGDIPEGYSVSREKKERFSLILESASTNQTSMYLCASTQGVGEKLFFGSGTQLSVL.

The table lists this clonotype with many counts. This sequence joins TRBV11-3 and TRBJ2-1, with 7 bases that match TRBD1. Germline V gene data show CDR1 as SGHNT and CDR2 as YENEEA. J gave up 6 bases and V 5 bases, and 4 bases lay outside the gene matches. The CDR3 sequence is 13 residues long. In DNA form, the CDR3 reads TGTGCCAGCAGCGCCGACAGGGTCAATGAGCAGTTCTTC. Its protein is CASSADRVNEQFF.

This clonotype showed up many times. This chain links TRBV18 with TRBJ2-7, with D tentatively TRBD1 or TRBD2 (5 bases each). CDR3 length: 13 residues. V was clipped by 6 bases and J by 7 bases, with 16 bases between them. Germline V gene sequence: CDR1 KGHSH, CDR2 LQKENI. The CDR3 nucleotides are TGTGCCAGCTCGACATCCGGGACGAGGGAGCAGTACTTC. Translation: CASSTSGTREQYF.

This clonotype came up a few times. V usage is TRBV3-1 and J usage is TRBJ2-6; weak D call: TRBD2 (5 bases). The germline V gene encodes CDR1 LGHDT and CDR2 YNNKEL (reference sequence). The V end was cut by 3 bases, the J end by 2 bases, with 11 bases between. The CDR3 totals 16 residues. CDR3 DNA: TGTGCCAGCAGCCAGGAGGCGGGTACTGGGGCCAACGTCCTGACTTTC. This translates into CASSQEAGTGANVLTF. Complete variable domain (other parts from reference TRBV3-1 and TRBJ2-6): DTAVSQTPKYLVTQMGNDKSIKCEQNLGHDTMYWYKQDSKKFLKIMFSYNNKELIINETVPNRFSPKSPDKAHLNLHINSLELGDSAVYFCASSQEAGTGANVLTFGAGSRLTVL.

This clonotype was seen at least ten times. The CDR3 region is CSARDWGRGNQPQHF. CDR3 nucleotides: TGCAGTGCTAGAGATTGGGGTAGGGGCAATCAGCCCCAGCATTTT. The V and J genes are TRBV20-1 and TRBJ1-5; D unresolved. Germline V CDR1 and CDR2: DFQATT, SNEGSKA (reference sequence). V gave up 0 bases and J gave up 2 bases, with 11 bases separating them. This CDR3 region has 15 residues.

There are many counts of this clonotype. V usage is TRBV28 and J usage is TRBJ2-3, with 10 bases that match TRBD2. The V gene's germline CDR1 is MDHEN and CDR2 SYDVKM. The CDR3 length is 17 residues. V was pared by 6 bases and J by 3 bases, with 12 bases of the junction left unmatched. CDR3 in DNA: TGTGCCAGCAGCTTAGGTTCAGCGGGAGGGACAACAGATACGCAGTATTTT. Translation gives CASSLGSAGGTTDTQYF.

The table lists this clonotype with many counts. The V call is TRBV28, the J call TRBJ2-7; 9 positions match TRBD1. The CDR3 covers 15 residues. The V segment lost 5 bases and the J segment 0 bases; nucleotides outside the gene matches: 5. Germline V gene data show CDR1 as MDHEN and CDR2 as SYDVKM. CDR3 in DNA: TGTGCCAGCAGTCTGACAGGGGGAAACTCCTACGAGCAGTACTTC. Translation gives CASSLTGGNSYEQYF.

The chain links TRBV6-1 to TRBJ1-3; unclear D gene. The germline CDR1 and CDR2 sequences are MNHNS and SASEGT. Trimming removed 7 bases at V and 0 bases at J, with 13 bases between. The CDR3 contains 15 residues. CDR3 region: CASTLGQTSGNTIYF. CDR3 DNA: TGTGCCAGCACCCTAGGGCAGACCTCTGGAAACACCATATATTTT.

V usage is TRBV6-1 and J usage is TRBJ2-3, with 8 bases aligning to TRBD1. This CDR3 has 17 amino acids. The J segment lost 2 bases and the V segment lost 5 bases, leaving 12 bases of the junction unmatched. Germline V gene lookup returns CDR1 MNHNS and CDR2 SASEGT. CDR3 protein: CASSFLPTGEATDTQYF. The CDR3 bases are TGTGCCAGCAGTTTCCTCCCGACAGGGGAGGCCACAGATACGCAGTATTTT.

The CDR3 sequence: CATGEGPNSPLHF. The CDR3 coding sequence is TGTGCCACAGGGGAGGGCCCGAATTCACCCCTCCACTTT. This chain links TRBV7-3 with TRBJ1-6, with D possibly matching TRBD1 (6 bases). The CDR3 sequence is 13 residues long. The germline V and J ends were trimmed by 10 bases and 7 bases, with 14 bases remaining between them. CDR1 is SGHTA, CDR2 FQGTGA, per germline.

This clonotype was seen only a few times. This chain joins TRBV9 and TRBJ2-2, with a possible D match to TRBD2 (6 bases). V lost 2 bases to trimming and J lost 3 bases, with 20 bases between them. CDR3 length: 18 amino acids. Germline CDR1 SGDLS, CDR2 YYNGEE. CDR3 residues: CASSVVPGSGGDTGELFF. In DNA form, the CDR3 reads TGTGCCAGCAGCGTTGTCCCGGGGAGCGGAGGGGACACCGGGGAGCTGTTTTTT.

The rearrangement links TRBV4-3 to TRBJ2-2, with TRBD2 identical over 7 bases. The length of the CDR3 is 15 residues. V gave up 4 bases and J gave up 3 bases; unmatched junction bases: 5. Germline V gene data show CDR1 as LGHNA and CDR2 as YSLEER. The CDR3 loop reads CASSRASGDTGELFF. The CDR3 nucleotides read TGCGCCAGCAGCCGAGCCAGCGGGGACACCGGGGAGCTGTTTTTT.

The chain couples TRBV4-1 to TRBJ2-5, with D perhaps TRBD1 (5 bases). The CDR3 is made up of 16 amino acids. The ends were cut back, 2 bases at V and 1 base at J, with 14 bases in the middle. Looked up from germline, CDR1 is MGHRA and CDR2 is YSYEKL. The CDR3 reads CASSQMYATVQETQYF. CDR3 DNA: TGCGCCAGCAGCCAAATGTACGCGACAGTCCAAGAGACCCAGTACTTC.

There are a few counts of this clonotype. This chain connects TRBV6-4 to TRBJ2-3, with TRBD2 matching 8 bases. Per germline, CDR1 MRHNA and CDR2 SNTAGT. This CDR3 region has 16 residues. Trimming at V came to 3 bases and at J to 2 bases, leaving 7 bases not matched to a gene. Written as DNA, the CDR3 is TGTGCCAGCAGTGATACGTCGGGAGGGGCCACAGATACGCAGTATTTT. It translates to CASSDTSGGATDTQYF.